The 10 T cell receptor beta chains presented below share a single source sample, sequenced in a study of molecular identifiers for immune sequencing clone quantification (dated by TCRdb to 2017 to 2018). Library prep was done by PCR. The sequencing machine was a NextSeq 500. TCRdb reprocessed the public reads (quality trimming at Q25 with fastp, clone calling with MiXCR) and kept in-frame beta chains. Each record represents a unique CDR3 protein, reported with the most common genes and DNA among its rows. This sample comprises 53,000 or so distinct CDR3 sequences, about a third of them detected only once. The ten largest account for about 3.8% of the sample. The sequencing sample was made of naive CD8+ T cells from blood, with Jurkat cell RNA spiked in. The cell subset or site tag for this specimen amounts to: FACS-sorted CD8+CD4-CCR7+CD45RA+ naive T cells. These receptors originate from a human donor in good health. Some libraries in this study had Jurkat cell RNA spiked in.

A few counts support this clonotype. The V call is TRBV6-2 or TRBV6-3, the J call TRBJ2-6; D is unresolved. The CDR3 is made up of 18 amino acids. Trimming removed 2 bases from V and 0 bases from J, with 14 bases in between. Per germline, CDR1 MNHEY and CDR2 SVGEGT. The CDR3 spells CASSYDWAASSGANVLTF. The CDR3 nucleotides read TGTGCCAGCAGTTACGATTGGGCAGCCAGCTCTGGGGCCAACGTCCTGACTTTC.

In its sample, this clonotype was seen a few times. V gene TRBV7-9 combines with J gene TRBJ2-6, with a possible D match to TRBD1 (6 bases). The germline gives CDR1 SEHNR, CDR2 FQNEAQ (reference sequence). The ends were cut back, 1 base at V and 0 bases at J, with 10 bases in the middle. There are 17 residues in the CDR3. CDR3 sequence reads: CASSLGTVSSGANVLTF. The CDR3 nucleotides are TGTGCCAGCAGCTTAGGGACAGTTTCCTCTGGGGCCAACGTCCTGACTTTC.

This clonotype has a handful of counts. This sequence joins TRBV5-1 and TRBJ2-6; possible D gene TRBD1, 6 bases. CDR1 SGHRS and CDR2 YFSETQ come from the germline V gene. The CDR3 totals 16 residues. V shed 5 bases and J shed 0 bases, with 12 bases lying between them. Here the CDR3 reads CASRSTGYSGANVLTF. CDR3 DNA sequence: TGCGCCAGCAGATCTACAGGGTACTCTGGGGCCAACGTCCTGACTTTC.

The V gene is TRBV6-4, the J gene TRBJ2-1; perhaps TRBD2 as D (6 bases). V lost 3 bases and J lost 10, with 13 bases in between. The CDR3 spans 13 residues. The V gene's germline CDR1 is MRHNA and CDR2 SNTAGT. As DNA, the CDR3 is TGTGCCAGCAGTGAGGGGCAGGGACTCGAGCAGTTCTTC. Amino acid sequence: CASSEGQGLEQFF.

This clonotype was seen more than once but under ten times. This sequence joins TRBV5-6 and TRBJ2-5; a weak D match, TRBD1 (7 bases). Germline assignment: CDR1 SGHDT and CDR2 YYEEEE. V was shortened by 6 bases and J by 4 bases, with 13 bases between the two germline ends. This CDR3 has 13 amino acids. CDR3 coding DNA: TGTGCCAGCAACGGAGGGGGCTTAGAGACCCAGTACTTC. Translating gives CASNGGGLETQYF.

As concerns this clonotype: This is likely a read error, given that the CDR3 carries no conserved phenylalanine or tryptophan at its end. The rearrangement joins TRBV29-1 to TRBJ2-1; either TRBD1 or TRBD2 may supply D (5 bases each). Looked up from germline, CDR1 is SQVTM and CDR2 is ANQGSEA. V dropped 7 bases and J dropped 9 bases, with 16 bases sitting between them. The CDR3 has 12 amino acids. The CDR3 DNA sequence: TGCAGCGGGACCGGGACGAGCGGTGAGCAGTTCATC. Residues: CSGTGTSGEQFI.

The sample holds many counts of this clonotype. This rearrangement joins TRBV5-1 to TRBJ2-7, with D hard to call. The V end lost 0 bases, the J end lost 3 bases, and 7 bases lay between the germline ends. CDR1 is SGHRS and CDR2 is YFSETQ in the germline V gene. CDR3 length: 13 amino acids. The CDR3: CASSLAAVYEQYF. Here the CDR3 DNA reads TGCGCCAGCAGCTTGGCCGCCGTCTACGAGCAGTACTTC.

A remark on this clonotype: A much larger clone sits a single nucleotide away, making a read error possible. The CDR3 does not end in the conserved phenylalanine or tryptophan, so this is likely a read error. The chain is built from TRBV6-1 and TRBJ1-5; D gene uncertain. CDR3 length: 16 residues. V was pared by 2 bases and J by 3 bases, with 14 bases between. The V gene's germline CDR1 is MNHNS and CDR2 SASEGT. The DNA of the CDR3 is TGTGCCAGCAGTGAACGAAACCTAGCTCCCAATCAGCCCCAGCATATT. Translated, it gives CASSERNLAPNQPQHI.

As for this clonotype: The conserved final phenylalanine or tryptophan is absent from the CDR3, which likely points to a read error. The DNA is omitted, as the CDR3 cannot be located on it reliably, and the CDR3 follows TCRdb's listing. The chain employs TRBV28 and TRBJ2-5; the table's TRBD1 call for D was not verified on the DNA. Germline V gene sequence: CDR1 MDHEN, CDR2 SYDVKM. The CDR3 spans 14 residues, counting both ends. CDR3 residues: CASNPGAAQETQSI.

In this sample, this clonotype turned up a few times. V gene TRBV7-8 combines with J gene TRBJ2-5, with 7 bases that match TRBD1. Germline V CDR1 and CDR2: SGHVS, FQNEAQ. V gave up 3 bases and J gave up 5 bases; unmatched junction bases: 6. The CDR3 totals 14 residues. The CDR3 here is CASSFSGGFETQYF. The CDR3 DNA reads TGTGCCAGCAGCTTTTCAGGGGGATTTGAGACCCAGTACTTC.